The clone carrying this T cell receptor (beta chain) has a handful of counts. The data stem from a study of T-cell reconstitution after alpha-beta-depleted transplantation in children. The TCRbeta library incorporated unique molecular identifiers. Each CDR3 protein gets one entry after TCRdb re-called the PCR reads with MiXCR. The sample comprises some 350,000 distinct CDR3 sequences, around 10% of which are singletons, and roughly 2.5% rests with the top ten. Trimming left V 0 bases short and J 3 bases short, with 13 bases between. The CDR3 contains 16 residues. Per germline, CDR1 MGHRA and CDR2 YSYEKL.

The receptor was isolated from a human donor who donated a stem cell graft to a child with acute lymphoblastic leukemia. The rearrangement joins TRBV4-1 to TRBJ2-3; a possible D gene is TRBD2 (6 bases). Sequencing used PBMCs from the stem cell graft donor, obtained from the stem cell graft. The CDR3 nucleotides read TGCGCCAGCAGCCAAGAATTGCCGGGAGCGACAGATACGCAGTATTTT. Translated: CASSQELPGATDTQYF.